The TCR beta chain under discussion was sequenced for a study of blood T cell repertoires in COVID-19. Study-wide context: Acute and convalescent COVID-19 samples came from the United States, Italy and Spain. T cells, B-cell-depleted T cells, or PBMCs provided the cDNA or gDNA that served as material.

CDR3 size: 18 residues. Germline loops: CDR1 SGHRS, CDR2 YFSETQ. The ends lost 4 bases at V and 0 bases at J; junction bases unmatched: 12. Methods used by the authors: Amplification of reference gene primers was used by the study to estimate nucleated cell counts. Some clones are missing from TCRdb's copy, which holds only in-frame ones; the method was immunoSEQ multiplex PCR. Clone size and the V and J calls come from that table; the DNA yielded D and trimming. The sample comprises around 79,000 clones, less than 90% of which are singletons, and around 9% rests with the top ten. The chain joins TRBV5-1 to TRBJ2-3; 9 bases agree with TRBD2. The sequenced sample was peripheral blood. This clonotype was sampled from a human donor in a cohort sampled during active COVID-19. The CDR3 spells CASSPGGSGSRSTDTQYF. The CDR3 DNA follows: TGCGCCAGCAGCCCCGGTGGTAGCGGGAGTCGCAGCACAGATACGCAGTATTTT.